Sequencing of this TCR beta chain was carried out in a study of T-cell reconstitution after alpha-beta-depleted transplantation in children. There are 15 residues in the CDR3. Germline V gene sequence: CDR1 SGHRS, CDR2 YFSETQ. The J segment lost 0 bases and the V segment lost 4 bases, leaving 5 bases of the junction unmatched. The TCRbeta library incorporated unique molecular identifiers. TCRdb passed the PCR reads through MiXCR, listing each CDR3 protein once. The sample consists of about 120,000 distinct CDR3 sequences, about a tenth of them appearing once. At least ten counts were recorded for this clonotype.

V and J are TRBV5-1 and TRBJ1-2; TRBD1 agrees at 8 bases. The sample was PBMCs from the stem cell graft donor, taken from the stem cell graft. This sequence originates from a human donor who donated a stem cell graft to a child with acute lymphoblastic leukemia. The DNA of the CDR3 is TGCGCCAGCAGCGTGACAGGGGTAGCTAACTATGGCTACACCTTC. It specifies CASSVTGVANYGYTF.